The clone carrying this T cell receptor (beta chain) has only a few counts. Antigen unknown. The data originate from a study of cytomegalovirus exposure and HLA in healthy donors. At the level of the study: Assignment to the Caucasian-associated ancestry cluster applied to over 70% of the approximately 380 genotyped donors. Study results and limitations: Presence/absence analysis assumed near-uniform sequencing depth across donors.

PCR involved 60 Vbeta and 13 Jbeta primers. In the original workflow: A follow-up analysis tallied 70 million to 80 million unique TCR beta chains, roughly 11 million shared. Clones were sequenced by immunoSEQ multiplex PCR, and TCRdb holds only the in-frame ones, with some missing. The D gene and trimming were derived from the DNA, and the V and J assignments and clone size from that table. The sample carries roughly 160,000 clones, approximately 80% recorded once. This CDR3 has 15 residues. CDR1 is MNHNS, CDR2 SASEGT, per germline. Trimming removed 4 bases from V and 3 bases from J, with 16 bases in between.

The TCR sequence derives from a man aged 50 to 59 in good health and CMV-seropositive. J is TRBJ2-7 and V is TRBV6-1, with D possibly matching TRBD1 (5 bases). Sample: PBMCs. The CDR3 region has the DNA TGTGCCAGCAGTGCAACAGGTTGGGGCGACTACGAGCAGTACTTC. It translates to CASSATGWGDYEQYF.